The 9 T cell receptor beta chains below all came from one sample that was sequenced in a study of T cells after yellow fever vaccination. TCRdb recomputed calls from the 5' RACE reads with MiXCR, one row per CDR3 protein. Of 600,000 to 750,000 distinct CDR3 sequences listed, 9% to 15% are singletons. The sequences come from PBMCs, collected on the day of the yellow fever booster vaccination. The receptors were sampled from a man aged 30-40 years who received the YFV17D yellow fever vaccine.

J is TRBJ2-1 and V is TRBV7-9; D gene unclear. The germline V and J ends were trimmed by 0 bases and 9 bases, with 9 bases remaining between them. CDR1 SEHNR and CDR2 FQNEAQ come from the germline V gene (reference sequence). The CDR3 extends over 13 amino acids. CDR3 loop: CASSLASRGEQFF. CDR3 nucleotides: TGTGCCAGCAGCTTAGCATCCCGTGGTGAGCAGTTCTTC.

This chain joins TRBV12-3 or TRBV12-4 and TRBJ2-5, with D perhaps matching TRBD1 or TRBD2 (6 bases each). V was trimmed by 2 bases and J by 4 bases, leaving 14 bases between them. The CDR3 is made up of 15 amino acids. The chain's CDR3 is CASSLRGAGGETQYF. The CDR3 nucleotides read TGTGCCAGCAGTTTAAGGGGGGCTGGGGGAGAGACCCAGTACTTC.

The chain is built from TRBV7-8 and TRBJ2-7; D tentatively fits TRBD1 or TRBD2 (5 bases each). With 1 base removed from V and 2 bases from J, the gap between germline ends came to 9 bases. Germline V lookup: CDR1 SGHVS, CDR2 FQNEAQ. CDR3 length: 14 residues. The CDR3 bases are TGTGCCAGCAGCTTAGGGGGGTTGACCTACGAGCAGTACTTC. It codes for CASSLGGLTYEQYF.

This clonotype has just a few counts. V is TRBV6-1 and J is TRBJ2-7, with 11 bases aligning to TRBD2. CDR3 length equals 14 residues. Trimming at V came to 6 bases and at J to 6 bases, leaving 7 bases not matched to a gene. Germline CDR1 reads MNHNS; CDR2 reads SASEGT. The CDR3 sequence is CASRVAGGPSEQYF. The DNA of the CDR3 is TGTGCCAGCAGGGTAGCGGGAGGGCCATCCGAGCAGTACTTC.

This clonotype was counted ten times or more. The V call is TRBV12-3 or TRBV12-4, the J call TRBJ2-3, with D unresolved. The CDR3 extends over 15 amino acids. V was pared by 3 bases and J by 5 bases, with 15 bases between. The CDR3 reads CASSLARTGEDTQYF. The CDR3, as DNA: TGTGCCAGCAGTTTGGCTCGGACCGGCGAAGATACGCAGTATTTT.

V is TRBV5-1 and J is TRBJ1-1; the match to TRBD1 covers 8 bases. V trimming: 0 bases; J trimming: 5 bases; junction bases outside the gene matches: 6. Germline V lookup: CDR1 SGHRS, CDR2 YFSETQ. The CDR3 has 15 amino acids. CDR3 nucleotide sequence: TGCGCCAGCAGCTTGGCGTCAGGGGGCCGTACTGAAGCTTTCTTT. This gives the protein CASSLASGGRTEAFF. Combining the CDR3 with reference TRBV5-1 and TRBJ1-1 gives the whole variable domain KAGVTQTPRYLIKTRGQQVTLSCSPISGHRSVSWYQQTPGQGLQFLFEYFSETQRNKGNFPGRFSGRQFSNSRSEMNVSTLELGDSALYLCASSLASGGRTEAFFGQGTRLTVV.

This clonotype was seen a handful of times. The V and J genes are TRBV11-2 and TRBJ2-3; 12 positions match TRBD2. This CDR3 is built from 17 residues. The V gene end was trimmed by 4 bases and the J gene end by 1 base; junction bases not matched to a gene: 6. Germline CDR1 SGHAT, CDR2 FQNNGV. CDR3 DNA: TGTGCCAGCAGCTACAGACTAGCGGGAGACCGCACAGATACGCAGTATTTT. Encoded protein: CASSYRLAGDRTDTQYF.

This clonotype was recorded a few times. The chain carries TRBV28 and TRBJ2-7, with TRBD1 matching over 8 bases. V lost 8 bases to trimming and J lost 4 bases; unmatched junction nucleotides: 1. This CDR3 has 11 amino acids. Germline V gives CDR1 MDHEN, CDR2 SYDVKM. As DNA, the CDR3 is TGTGCCAGCTGGACAGGGTACGAGCAGTACTTC. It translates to CASWTGYEQYF.

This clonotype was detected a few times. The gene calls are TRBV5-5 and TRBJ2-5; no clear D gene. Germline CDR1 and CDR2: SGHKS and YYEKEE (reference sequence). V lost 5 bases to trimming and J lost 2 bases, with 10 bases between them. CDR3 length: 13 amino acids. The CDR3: CASSLPHQETQYF. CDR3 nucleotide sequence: TGTGCCAGCAGTCTCCCGCATCAAGAGACCCAGTACTTC. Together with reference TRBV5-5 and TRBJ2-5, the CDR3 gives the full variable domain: DAGVTQSPTHLIKTRGQQVTLRCSPISGHKSVSWYQQVLGQGPQFIFQYYEKEERGRGNFPDRFSARQFPNYSSELNVNALLLGDSALYLCASSLPHQETQYFGPGTRLLVL.